This note documents a single T cell receptor (beta chain) sequence. The antigen remains unidentified. The approximately 120-subject validation cohort, separate from the approximately 670-subject first cohort, included the donors. These data originate in a study of cytomegalovirus exposure and HLA in healthy donors. The wider study: In a later analysis, the roughly 120 validation repertoires were reported to have used the same platform as the roughly 700 first-cohort repertoires. Findings of the study overall: Cytomegalovirus status, reportedly, was diagnosed with high specificity and sensitivity by the classifier. In vitro testing confirmed three CMV-associated chains as specific for CMV antigens.

The V segment lost 2 bases and the J segment 8 bases; nucleotides outside the gene matches: 3. Per the germline V gene, CDR1 is SGHVS and CDR2 is FNYEAQ. This CDR3 is built from 14 residues. Sequencing was performed with immunoSEQ multiplex PCR; in TCRdb, only in-frame clones are kept and a portion is missing. The sample has fewer than 120,000 clones; approximately 89% are singletons. Sequencing used PBMCs. The sequence was obtained from a woman aged 18-30 years in good health and CMV-seronegative. This chain links TRBV7-6 with TRBJ2-1; 10 bases match TRBD2. CDR3 in DNA: TGTGCCAGCAGCTTAAAACTAGCGGGGCATGAGCAGTTCTTC. The encoded protein is CASSLKLAGHEQFF.